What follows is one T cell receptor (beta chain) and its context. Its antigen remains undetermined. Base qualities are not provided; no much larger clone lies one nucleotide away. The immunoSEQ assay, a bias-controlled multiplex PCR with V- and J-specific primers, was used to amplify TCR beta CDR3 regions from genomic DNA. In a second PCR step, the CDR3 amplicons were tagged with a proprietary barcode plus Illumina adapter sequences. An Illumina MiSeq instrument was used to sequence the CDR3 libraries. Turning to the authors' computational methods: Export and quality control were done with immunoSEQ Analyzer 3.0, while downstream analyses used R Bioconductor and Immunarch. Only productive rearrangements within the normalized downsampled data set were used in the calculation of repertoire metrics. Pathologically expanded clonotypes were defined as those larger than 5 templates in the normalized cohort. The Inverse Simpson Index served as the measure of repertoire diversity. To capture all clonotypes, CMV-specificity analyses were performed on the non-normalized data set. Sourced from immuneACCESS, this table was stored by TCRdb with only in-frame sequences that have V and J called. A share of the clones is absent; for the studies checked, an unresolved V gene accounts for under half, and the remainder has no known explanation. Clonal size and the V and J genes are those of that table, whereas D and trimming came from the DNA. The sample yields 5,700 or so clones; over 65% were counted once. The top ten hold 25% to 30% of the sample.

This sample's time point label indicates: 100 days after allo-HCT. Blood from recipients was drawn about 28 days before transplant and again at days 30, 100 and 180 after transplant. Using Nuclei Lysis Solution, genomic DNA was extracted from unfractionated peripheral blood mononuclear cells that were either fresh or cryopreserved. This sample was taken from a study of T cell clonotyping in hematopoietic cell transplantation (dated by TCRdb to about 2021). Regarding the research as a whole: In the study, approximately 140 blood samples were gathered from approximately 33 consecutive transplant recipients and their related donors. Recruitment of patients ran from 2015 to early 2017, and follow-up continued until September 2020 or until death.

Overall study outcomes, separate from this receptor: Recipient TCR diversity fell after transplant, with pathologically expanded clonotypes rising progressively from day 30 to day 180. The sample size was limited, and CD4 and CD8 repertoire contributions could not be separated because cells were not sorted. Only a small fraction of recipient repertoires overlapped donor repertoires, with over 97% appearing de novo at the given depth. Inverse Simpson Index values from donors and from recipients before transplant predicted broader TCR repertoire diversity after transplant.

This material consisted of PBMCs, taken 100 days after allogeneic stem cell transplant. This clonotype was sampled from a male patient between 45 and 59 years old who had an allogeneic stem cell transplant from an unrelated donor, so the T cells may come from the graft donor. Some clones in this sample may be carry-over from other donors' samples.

The CDR3: CAWSFPGYSNQPQHF. The DNA is as follows: TGTGCCTGGAGTTTTCCGGGGTATAGCAATCAGCCCCAGCATTTT. The chain joins TRBV30 to TRBJ1-5; the D segment cannot be called with confidence. V sheds 2 bases and J sheds 0 bases, leaving 11 bases between their ends. In the germline V gene (reference sequence), CDR1 corresponds to GTSNPN and CDR2 to SVGIG. The CDR3 has 15 amino acids, counting the end cysteine and phenylalanine. The retained sequence is limited to the CDR3, 45 bases, with the frame set at the first base.